The present entry profiles one T cell receptor (beta chain) with its context. Its cognate antigen is unknown. This specimen belongs to a study of blood T cells in healthy people across ages. Study background: T cells yielded about one barcoded beta molecule per two cells through template switching. Study outcomes and limitations: Relative to aged donors, long-lived donors carried more naive CD4+ cells and displayed higher diversity.

A second PCR, run for roughly 6 to 11 cycles, used a sample-barcoded 5' primer plus a J-beta primer mix. Carrying 12 random nucleotides, a template-switch adaptor labeled each individual cDNA molecule. TCRdb re-called the 5' RACE reads through MiXCR, storing one row per CDR3 protein. The repertoire holds 1.5 million to 2 million distinct CDR3 sequences, with roughly 49% as singletons. Donors ranged from roughly 6 to 95 years old and were healthy Caucasians in Russia. The V gene's germline CDR1 is MDHEN and CDR2 SYDVKM. Trimming removed 6 bases from V and 2 bases from J; junction bases left unmatched: 6. This CDR3 is 14 amino acids long.

The sequenced sample consisted of blood. The genes are TRBV28 and TRBJ1-2; TRBD1 agrees at 7 bases. The sequence was obtained from a woman between 40 and 50 years old in good health. CDR3 bases: TGTGCCAGCAGGTGGGGACAGTCCAACTATGGCTACACCTTC. It translates to CASRWGQSNYGYTF.